The 30 T cell receptor beta chains in this list originate from one sample, sequenced in a study of T cell responses to AZD1222 COVID-19 vaccine. Libraries were prepared by immunoSEQ multiplex PCR; TCRdb keeps only in-frame clonotypes and omits some of them. There are tens of thousands of clones in the sample; about 84% occur only once, and about 20% lies in the top ten. The specimen was peripheral blood, collected on day 0 of AZD1222 vaccination. The receptor source for this set is an adult in good health.

This clone showed up just once. The chain carries TRBV6-6 and TRBJ2-1, with no clear D. The V gene lost 3 bases and the J gene lost 7 bases, with 16 bases spanning the gap. CDR3 size: 15 residues. Germline V gives CDR1 MNHNY, CDR2 SVGAGI (reference sequence). The DNA of the CDR3 is TGTGCCAGCAGTTATGGTGGTAGGTTGGGGAATGAGCAGTTCTTC. Its protein is CASSYGGRLGNEQFF.

This chain's CDR3 is CASSRGRTSTDTQYF. The CDR3 DNA reads as TGTGCCAGCAGTCGGGGGCGAACTAGCACAGATACGCAGTATTTT. This chain joins TRBV28 and TRBJ2-3; the D gene could be TRBD1 or TRBD2 (6 bases each). The CDR3 runs 15 residues. The V gene's germline CDR1 is MDHEN and CDR2 SYDVKM. The V gene lost 5 bases and the J gene lost 0 bases, with 12 bases spanning the gap.

The chain couples TRBV30 to TRBJ2-4; no firm D call. The V and J ends lost 0 bases and 7 bases respectively, with 10 bases between them. Germline assignment: CDR1 GTSNPN and CDR2 SVGIG (reference sequence). This CDR3 region has 13 residues. The DNA for the CDR3 is TGTGCCTGGAGTGTACTCACAGCTAACATTCAGTACTTC. This gives the protein CAWSVLTANIQYF.

This rearrangement joins TRBV18 to TRBJ2-3; D is ambiguous. V lost 2 bases and J 0 bases, leaving 9 bases between the germline ends. The germline V gene encodes CDR1 KGHSH and CDR2 LQKENI. The CDR3 covers 15 residues. The CDR3 region is CASSPRKESTDTQYF. Here the CDR3 DNA reads TGTGCCAGCTCACCAAGGAAGGAAAGCACAGATACGCAGTATTTT.

This clone has just a few counts. The chain uses TRBV3-1 (or the pseudogene TRBV3-2) and TRBJ1-1; unclear D gene. The CDR3 spans 14 residues. Trimming took 5 bases from V and 4 from J, leaving 14 bases between them. Germline V lookup: CDR1 LGHDT, CDR2 YNNKEL (reference sequence). CDR3 nucleotide sequence: TGTGCCAGCAGCTCCGAGGCGGGTAGCACTGAAGCTTTCTTT. Translating it yields CASSSEAGSTEAFF.

This chain connects TRBV28 to TRBJ1-3, with 7 bases that match TRBD1. Germline V gene sequence: CDR1 MDHEN, CDR2 SYDVKM. The trim removed 9 bases at V and 3 bases at J, leaving 8 bases unmatched. This CDR3 is built from 14 residues. This chain's CDR3 is CASNLRTGGNTIYF. Written as DNA, the CDR3 is TGTGCCAGTAACCTTAGGACAGGTGGAAACACCATATATTTT.

This clone has only a few counts. The V and J genes are TRBV7-9 and TRBJ2-7, with 8 nucleotides matching TRBD2. CDR3 length equals 13 residues. Germline V gene data show CDR1 as SEHNR and CDR2 as FQNEAQ (reference sequence). The V gene end was trimmed by 4 bases and the J gene end by 5 bases; junction bases not matched to a gene: 4. This chain's CDR3 is CASSYGRENEQYF. The CDR3 region has the DNA TGTGCCAGCAGCTACGGGAGGGAGAACGAGCAGTACTTC.

The chain carries TRBV3-1 (or the pseudogene TRBV3-2) and TRBJ2-4; D might be TRBD1 (6 bases). Germline V gene lookup returns CDR1 LGHDT and CDR2 YNNKEL (reference sequence). The ends were cut back, 0 bases at V and 3 bases at J, with 15 bases in the middle. The CDR3 is 17 residues long. This chain's CDR3 is CASSQESVGAGKNIQYF. The DNA for the CDR3 is TGTGCCAGCAGCCAAGAGTCGGTGGGGGCTGGCAAAAACATTCAGTACTTC.

This clone was seen more than once but under ten times. This rearrangement joins TRBV14 to TRBJ2-7; D possibly corresponds to TRBD1 (5 bases). This CDR3 has 12 amino acids. The germline gives CDR1 SGHDN, CDR2 FVKESK. Trimming stripped 5 bases from V and 4 bases from J, with 9 bases between. In DNA, the CDR3 is TGTGCCAGCAGCGCCCAGGGTTACGAGCAGTACTTC. Protein sequence: CASSAQGYEQYF.

V usage is TRBV6-1 and J usage is TRBJ1-2; no clear D gene. The germline V gene encodes CDR1 MNHNS and CDR2 SASEGT. There are 16 residues in the CDR3. Between the trimmed V and J ends, which lost 3 bases and 4 bases, there was a span of 18 bases. The CDR3 region has the DNA TGTGCCAGCAGTGACAAATCCACCCCTTCAATCTATGGCTACACCTTC. It translates to CASSDKSTPSIYGYTF.

This chain links TRBV5-1 with TRBJ1-2; 8 bases fit TRBD1. CDR3 length: 13 amino acids. Germline assignment: CDR1 SGHRS and CDR2 YFSETQ. V gave up 5 bases and J gave up 7 bases; unmatched junction bases: 7. The CDR3 DNA follows: TGCGCCAGCAGTCTCAGGGGGCGGATTGGCTACACCTTC. It translates to CASSLRGRIGYTF.

The gene calls are TRBV6-1 and TRBJ1-1; D may be TRBD1 (5 bases). Germline V CDR1 and CDR2: MNHNS, SASEGT. Trimming cost V 7 bases and J 4 bases, with 13 bases left between them. There are 13 residues in the CDR3. CDR3 loop: CASTHEGSTEAFF. The CDR3 nucleotides read TGTGCCAGCACCCACGAGGGGAGCACTGAAGCTTTCTTT.

The chain links TRBV7-8 to TRBJ1-1; no reliable D call. The germline V and J ends were trimmed by 1 base and 0 bases, with 9 bases remaining between them. Germline values: CDR1 SGHVS, CDR2 FQNEAQ. This CDR3 has 15 residues. The CDR3 nucleotides read TGTGCCAGCAGCTTAGTGCCAGATATGAACACTGAAGCTTTCTTT. Residues: CASSLVPDMNTEAFF.

The chain employs TRBV5-6 and TRBJ1-1; no firm D call. The CDR3 spans 15 residues. CDR1 and CDR2 (germline): SGHDT, YYEEEE. V was shortened by 6 bases and J by 0 bases, with 15 bases between the two germline ends. The DNA for the CDR3 is TGTGCCAGCAACAATTGGGTAAGGATGAACACTGAAGCTTTCTTT. Translated, it gives CASNNWVRMNTEAFF.

This clone was observed a few times. V and J are TRBV5-8 and TRBJ2-5; D might be TRBD1 (5 bases). The V and J ends lost 4 bases and 3 bases respectively, with 10 bases between them. The CDR3 is 13 residues long. The germline V gene encodes CDR1 SGHTS and CDR2 YDEGEE. The CDR3 is CASSADREETQYF. CDR3 nucleotide sequence: TGTGCCAGCAGCGCAGACAGAGAAGAGACCCAGTACTTC.

J is TRBJ1-1 and V is TRBV6-5; perhaps TRBD1 as D (6 bases). The germline V gene encodes CDR1 MNHEY and CDR2 SVGAGI. Between the trimmed V and J ends, which lost 8 bases and 7 bases, there was a span of 20 bases. This CDR3 spans 14 amino acids. The CDR3 nucleotides are TGTGCCAGCCGCCCAAGGCAGGGAGGGGGTGAAGCTTTCTTT. Its translation: CASRPRQGGGEAFF.

This clone was observed a single time. The chain employs TRBV30 and TRBJ1-1; TRBD1 might be the D (6 bases). The germline CDR1 and CDR2 sequences are GTSNPN and SVGIG (reference sequence). CDR3 size: 14 residues. With 0 bases removed from V and 1 base from J, the gap between germline ends came to 9 bases. CDR3 sequence reads: CAWSVWGRNTEAFF. The CDR3 nucleotides read TGTGCCTGGAGTGTATGGGGGCGGAACACTGAAGCTTTCTTT.

V gene TRBV14 combines with J gene TRBJ1-1; TRBD1 matches 8 bases. This CDR3 region has 15 residues. After removal of 4 bases from V and 4 bases from J, the junction contained 8 bases not matched to a gene. CDR1 and CDR2 (germline): SGHDN, FVKESK. The CDR3 DNA follows: TGTGCCAGCAGCCGGAAACCGACAGGGGCCACTGAAGCTTTCTTT. Translated, it gives CASSRKPTGATEAFF.

The V and J genes are TRBV19 and TRBJ2-7, with TRBD2 identical over 8 bases. Germline CDR1 LNHDA, CDR2 SQIVND (reference sequence). CDR3 length equals 14 residues. J lost 4 bases, V lost 4 bases, and 6 bases had no gene match. CDR3 in DNA: TGTGCCAGTAGTACCCCGGGAGGGGGGTACGAGCAGTACTTC. Translating gives CASSTPGGGYEQYF.

The chain employs TRBV2 and TRBJ1-2, with TRBD1 matching 8 bases. CDR3 length equals 13 residues. Germline CDR1 and CDR2: SNHLY and FYNNEI. J was trimmed by 0 bases and V by 8 bases; bases with no gene match: 2. As DNA, the CDR3 is TGTGCCAGCGGGGGACAGGCTAACTATGGCTACACCTTC. As protein: CASGGQANYGYTF.

This chain joins TRBV5-4 and TRBJ2-5, with 11 nucleotides matching TRBD2. With 0 bases clipped from V and 0 bases from J, the junction kept 4 bases outside the gene matches. Germline values: CDR1 SGHNT, CDR2 YYREEE (reference sequence). The CDR3 consists of 17 residues. The CDR3 loop reads CASSLVLAGGYQETQYF. The CDR3, as DNA: TGTGCCAGCAGCTTGGTATTAGCGGGAGGGTACCAAGAGACCCAGTACTTC.

The rearrangement links TRBV12-3 or TRBV12-4 to TRBJ1-5; D is unclear. The CDR3 runs to 13 residues. V lost 3 bases, J lost 2 bases, and 5 bases lay in between. CDR3 sequence (DNA): TGTGCCAGCAGTTTTCGGGGCAATCAGCCCCAGCATTTT. It encodes CASSFRGNQPQHF.

The chain joins TRBV18 to TRBJ1-6, with TRBD1 as a possible D gene (6 bases). The V end lost 1 base, the J end lost 7 bases, and 8 bases lay between the germline ends. CDR3 length: 14 amino acids. Germline values: CDR1 KGHSH, CDR2 LQKENI. The CDR3 region is CASSPQGGNSPLHF. The DNA for the CDR3 is TGTGCCAGCTCACCACAGGGGGGGAATTCACCCCTCCACTTT. Based on the CDR3 plus reference TRBV18 and TRBJ1-6, the full variable domain is NAGVMQNPRHLVRRRGQEARLRCSPMKGHSHVYWYRQLPEEGLKFMVYLQKENIIDESGMPKERFSAEFPKEGPSILRIQQVVRGDSAAYFCASSPQGGNSPLHFGNGTRLTVT.

CDR3 in amino acids: CASSRTENSYNSPLHF. For the CDR3, the DNA is TGTGCCAGCAGCCGGACGGAAAACTCCTATAATTCACCCCTCCACTTT. V and J are TRBV7-9 and TRBJ1-6; no definite D call. The CDR3 extends over 16 amino acids. With 5 bases removed from V and 0 bases from J, the gap between germline ends came to 11 bases. CDR1 and CDR2 from the germline V gene are SEHNR and FQNEAQ (reference sequence). The full variable domain, completed using reference TRBV7-9 and TRBJ1-6, is DTGVSQNPRHKITKRGQNVTFRCDPISEHNRLYWYRQTLGQGPEFLTYFQNEAQLEKSRLLSDRFSAERPKGSFSTLEIQRTEQGDSAMYLCASSRTENSYNSPLHFGNGTRLTVT.

In this sample, this clone turned up a few times. This chain links TRBV30 with TRBJ2-1; no clear D. This CDR3 contains 14 residues. CDR1 GTSNPN and CDR2 SVGIG come from the germline V gene (reference sequence). Trimming left V 1 base short and J 10 bases short, with 17 bases between. The CDR3 spells CAWSDDSSGSEQFF. The CDR3 DNA is TGTGCCTGGAGTGACGACTCTTCCGGCAGCGAGCAGTTCTTC.

V and J are TRBV24-1 and TRBJ2-3, with D possibly matching TRBD1 (6 bases). Germline CDR1 reads KGHDR; CDR2 reads SFDVKD. Deletions cut 4 bases from V and 0 bases from J, with 13 bases between. The CDR3 consists of 16 residues. The CDR3 nucleotides read TGTGCCACCAGTGAGTCCGGGACAAGGAGCACAGATACGCAGTATTTT. Amino acid sequence: CATSESGTRSTDTQYF.

The chain recombines TRBV6-5 with TRBJ1-5; a weak D match, TRBD1 (5 bases). V lost 7 bases and J lost 3, with 16 bases in between. Germline lookup yields CDR1 MNHEY and CDR2 SVGAGI. CDR3 length equals 15 residues. CDR3 in DNA: TGTGCCAGCACCCCGGGACTAAGGGACAATCAGCCCCAGCATTTT. As protein: CASTPGLRDNQPQHF.

This chain uses TRBV28 with TRBJ1-2, with D maybe TRBD1 (5 bases). The CDR3 loop spans 16 amino acids. V was cut by 3 bases and J by 0 bases, with 14 bases left in between. The germline V gene encodes CDR1 MDHEN and CDR2 SYDVKM. As DNA, the CDR3 is TGTGCCAGCAGTTTCTTTGGGGGTACAGCTAACTATGGCTACACCTTC. Translation: CASSFFGGTANYGYTF.

The chain couples TRBV11-2 to TRBJ2-3; weak D call: TRBD2 (6 bases). The V end lost 1 base, the J end lost 1 base, and 15 bases lay between the germline ends. Germline assignment: CDR1 SGHAT and CDR2 FQNNGV. The CDR3 is 17 residues long. The CDR3 DNA reads as TGTGCCAGCAGCTTAGCCCCCCCCGGACTACGCACAGATACGCAGTATTTT. Translating it yields CASSLAPPGLRTDTQYF.

The chain combines TRBV24-1 with TRBJ1-2, with D perhaps TRBD1 (5 bases). Germline loops: CDR1 KGHDR, CDR2 SFDVKD. The CDR3 consists of 13 residues. V was shortened by 2 bases and J by 6 bases, with 9 bases between the two germline ends. DNA for the CDR3: TGTGCCACCAGTGATTCGGAGGGGAATGGCTACACCTTC. This encodes CATSDSEGNGYTF.